The text below deals with one T cell receptor (beta chain). Its antigen is as yet unknown. Combining CD45RO+ cells with CCR7-negative CD45RA+ TemRA cells gave CD8 memory. This record belongs to a study of shared clonotypes between healthy human individuals. Trimming took 0 bases from V and 5 from J, leaving 12 bases between them. CDR3 length equals 15 residues. Germline CDR1 is SGDLS and CDR2 is YYNGEE. Overall study findings and caveats: Sequencing depth was predicted to influence how clonotypes are shared among donors. Generation of non-shared clonotypes was less probable than generation of clonotypes shared by all four donors.

Deep level was the assay's run setting. Clones were sequenced by immunoSEQ multiplex PCR, and TCRdb holds only the in-frame ones, with some missing. The data show tens of thousands of clones, 60% to 80% seen once. This TCR derives from a man younger than 45 in good health. Input material: memory CD8+ T cells sorted from blood. Subset reported: CD45RO+ cells pooled with CCR7-negative TemRA cells. The chain uses TRBV9 and TRBJ2-1; D unclear. CDR3 nucleotide sequence: TGTGCCAGCAGCGTAGAGAAAGGAACCCACAATGAGCAGTTCTTC. Translated: CASSVEKGTHNEQFF.